The 30 T cell receptor beta chains listed next were all sequenced from one sample in a study of OX40 agonist ivuxolimab in advanced cancers. The assay was immunoSEQ multiplex PCR, and TCRdb's table has in-frame clones only and misses some. The sample holds fewer than 120,000 clones, approximately 89% seen once. The sample in question was CD4+ or CD8+ T cells sorted from blood, obtained in a trial of the OX40 agonist ivuxolimab. Receptors originate from an adult with an advanced solid tumor such as melanoma, head and neck, liver or kidney cancer.

This clone is a singleton in its sample. This chain uses TRBV9 with TRBJ1-5; D uncertain. Trimming shortened V by 7 bases and J by 3 bases, and 8 bases separated the two germline ends. The germline V gene encodes CDR1 SGDLS and CDR2 YYNGEE. The CDR3 consists of 12 residues. The CDR3 protein is CASGEANQPQHF. The CDR3 nucleotides are TGTGCCAGCGGAGAAGCCAATCAGCCCCAGCATTTT. The whole variable domain, filled in from reference TRBV9 and TRBJ1-5, reads DSGVTQTPKHLITATGQRVTLRCSPRSGDLSVYWYQQSLDQGLQFLIQYYNGEERAKGNILERFSAQQFPDLHSELNLSSLELGDSALYFCASGEANQPQHFGDGTRLSIL.

The chain links TRBV6-1 to TRBJ1-1; no definite D call. CDR1 is MNHNS and CDR2 is SASEGT in the germline V gene. Trimming pared 7 bases from V and 0 bases from J, leaving 12 bases between. The CDR3 consists of 14 residues. As DNA, the CDR3 is TGTGCCAGCATAAAGGACGGCCTGAACACTGAAGCTTTCTTT. Its translation: CASIKDGLNTEAFF.

Written as DNA, the CDR3 is TGTGCCAGCAGCAAAAAATCCCACACTGAAGCTTTCTTT. Its translation: CASSKKSHTEAFF. The rearrangement joins TRBV21-1 to TRBJ1-1. TRBV21-1 is a pseudogene segment. There are 13 residues in the CDR3.

The V call is TRBV19, the J call TRBJ2-2; D remains unclear. Germline-derived CDR1 and CDR2 are LNHDA and SQIVND (reference sequence). The V end lost 6 bases, the J end lost 1 base, and 9 bases lay between the germline ends. This CDR3 has 14 amino acids. CDR3 DNA: TGTGCCAGTAGCATCAGTCTGAACACCGGGGAGCTGTTTTTT. Its protein product is CASSISLNTGELFF.

The genes are TRBV16 and TRBJ2-7; D may match TRBD1 or TRBD2 (5 bases each). In germline, CDR1 is KGHSY, CDR2 FQNENV. Trimming took off 4 bases at V and 3 bases at J, with 16 bases between the two ends. The CDR3 has 15 amino acids. The CDR3 sequence is CASSPGALEDYEQYF. CDR3 coding DNA: TGTGCCAGCAGCCCCGGGGCGCTAGAGGACTACGAGCAGTACTTC.

The gene calls are TRBV5-1 and TRBJ1-3; D gene uncertain. This CDR3 contains 16 residues. V was trimmed by 4 bases and J by 0 bases, leaving 14 bases between them. Germline V gene lookup returns CDR1 SGHRS and CDR2 YFSETQ. The chain's CDR3 is CASSHDGQNSGNTIYF. Here the CDR3 DNA reads TGCGCCAGCAGCCATGACGGGCAAAACTCTGGAAACACCATATATTTT.

V gene TRBV7-3 combines with J gene TRBJ2-2; TRBD1 is a possible D gene (6 bases). The ends were cut back, 5 bases at V and 5 bases at J, with 15 bases in the middle. Germline CDR1 SGHTA, CDR2 FQGTGA. The CDR3 has 15 amino acids. The CDR3: CASSPGARLTGELFF. In nucleotides, the CDR3 is TGTGCCAGCAGCCCAGGGGCCCGACTGACCGGGGAGCTGTTTTTT.

The chain uses TRBV27 and TRBJ1-6; D call uncertain. Germline-derived CDR1 and CDR2 are MNHEY and SMNVEV (reference sequence). The CDR3 runs to 14 residues. With 6 bases removed from V and 5 bases from J, the gap between germline ends came to 11 bases. CDR3: CASRGGLNNSPLHF. CDR3 nucleotide sequence: TGTGCCAGCAGGGGTGGGCTGAATAATTCACCCCTCCACTTT.

This clone was recorded once. The rearrangement joins TRBV4-3 to TRBJ2-3, with D perhaps TRBD2 (6 bases). Trimming removed 2 bases from V and 0 bases from J, with 15 bases in between. The germline V gene has CDR1 LGHNA and CDR2 YSLEER. The CDR3 has 17 amino acids. The CDR3 DNA follows: TGCGCCAGCAGCCAAAATTCACGCCTAGCGAGCACAGATACGCAGTATTTT. Translating it yields CASSQNSRLASTDTQYF.

V and J are TRBV7-9 and TRBJ1-1; 8 bases align to TRBD1. Germline loops: CDR1 SEHNR, CDR2 FQNEAQ (reference sequence). The CDR3 covers 13 residues. V lost 5 bases to trimming and J lost 9 bases; unmatched junction nucleotides: 8. For the CDR3, the DNA is TGTGCCAGCAGCAAGGACAGGGCGGGACAAGCTTTCTTT. Translating it yields CASSKDRAGQAFF.

The chain combines TRBV5-1 with TRBJ1-1; D gene uncertain. Germline-derived CDR1 and CDR2 are SGHRS and YFSETQ. The CDR3 runs 15 residues. V gave up 0 bases and J gave up 2 bases, with 11 bases separating them. CDR3 DNA: TGCGCCAGCAGCTTGGCCTTGACACCCAACACTGAAGCTTTCTTT. Its protein product is CASSLALTPNTEAFF.

The CDR3 sequence: CASSDRAATNEKLFF. The CDR3 region has the DNA TGTGCCAGTAGTGACAGGGCTGCAACTAATGAAAAACTGTTTTTT. The gene calls are TRBV19 and TRBJ1-4, with TRBD1 matching 7 bases. The germline gives CDR1 LNHDA, CDR2 SQIVND (reference sequence). Trimming removed 5 bases from V and 0 bases from J; junction bases left unmatched: 3. The CDR3 contains 15 residues.

The chain recombines TRBV7-9 with TRBJ2-3, with unresolved D. V was trimmed by 4 bases and J by 4 bases, leaving 9 bases between them. CDR1 is SEHNR and CDR2 is FQNEAQ in the germline V gene (reference sequence). This CDR3 has 13 residues. The CDR3 DNA is TGTGCCAGCAGCTCAAAATGGGCAGATACGCAGTATTTT. Translation: CASSSKWADTQYF.

The rearrangement uses TRBV5-1 and TRBJ2-1, with D maybe TRBD2 (5 bases). CDR3 length: 15 amino acids. Trimming took off 4 bases at V and 4 bases at J, with 15 bases between the two ends. Germline-derived CDR1 and CDR2 are SGHRS and YFSETQ. The CDR3 nucleotides are TGCGCCAGCAGCCGAGAACCGGGGAATTACAATGAGCAGTTCTTC. Amino acid sequence: CASSREPGNYNEQFF.

The V call is TRBV19, the J call TRBJ1-1; the D gene is possibly TRBD1 (5 bases). The CDR3 covers 14 residues. Germline CDR1 is LNHDA and CDR2 is SQIVND (reference sequence). V was trimmed by 6 bases and J by 1 base, leaving 12 bases between them. The CDR3 region has the DNA TGTGCCAGTAGCCCACAGGTGTCGAACACTGAAGCTTTCTTT. Amino acid sequence: CASSPQVSNTEAFF. The full variable domain, completed using reference TRBV19 and TRBJ1-1, is DGGITQSPKYLFRKEGQNVTLSCEQNLNHDAMYWYRQDPGQGLRLIYYSQIVNDFQKGDIAEGYSVSREKKESFPLTVTSAQKNPTAFYLCASSPQVSNTEAFFGQGTRLTVV.

V is TRBV25-1 and J is TRBJ1-1; D may be TRBD1 (6 bases). Germline lookup yields CDR1 MGHDK and CDR2 SYGVNS. The CDR3 is made up of 15 amino acids. The V end was cut by 8 bases, the J end by 3 bases, with 19 bases between. The CDR3 spells CASRRGAGLHTEAFF. The CDR3 DNA reads as TGTGCCAGCCGGCGGGGGGCAGGGCTACACACTGAAGCTTTCTTT. Using reference TRBV25-1 and TRBJ1-1 for the parts outside the CDR3, the full variable domain is EADIYQTPRYLVIGTGKKITLECSQTMGHDKMYWYQQDPGMELHLIHYSYGVNSTEKGDLSSESTVSRIRTEHFPLTLESARPSHTSQYLCASRRGAGLHTEAFFGQGTRLTVV.

In regard to this clone: Other DNA sequences from this sample encode an identical CDR3 as well. The genes are TRBV7-2 and TRBJ2-3; tentative D call: TRBD2 (5 bases). Looked up from germline, CDR1 is SGHTA and CDR2 is FQGNSA. Trimming pared 1 base from V and 4 bases from J, leaving 6 bases between. The CDR3 loop spans 13 amino acids. Here the CDR3 DNA reads TGTGCCAGCAGCTTAGGAGGGTCAGATACGCAGTATTTT. Translation: CASSLGGSDTQYF.

This clone was seen only a few times. The chain recombines TRBV19 with TRBJ1-6; the D is unclear. Trimming removed 3 bases at V and 7 bases at J, with 13 bases between. This CDR3 has 15 amino acids. From germline, CDR1 is LNHDA and CDR2 SQIVND (reference sequence). CDR3 sequence: CASSIEYTLNSPLHF. CDR3 nucleotide sequence: TGTGCCAGTAGTATTGAGTACACATTAAATTCACCCCTCCACTTT.

Only a few counts were recorded for this clone. The V gene is TRBV18, the J gene TRBJ2-3; 9 positions match TRBD1. The J segment lost 0 bases and the V segment lost 6 bases, leaving 7 bases of the junction unmatched. Germline V gene sequence: CDR1 KGHSH, CDR2 LQKENI. The CDR3 consists of 16 residues. For the CDR3, the DNA is TGTGCCAGCTCCCCTCGACAGGGGGTAAGCACAGATACGCAGTATTTT. Encoded protein: CASSPRQGVSTDTQYF.

The V call is TRBV2, the J call TRBJ1-2; D unclear. This CDR3 is built from 13 residues. Germline CDR1 reads SNHLY; CDR2 reads FYNNEI. V was clipped by 7 bases and J by 8 bases, with 17 bases between them. For the CDR3, the DNA is TGTGCCAGCAAAGCAGAGGATTTGGGGGGCTACACCTTC. It is translated as CASKAEDLGGYTF.

This clone was detected once. The chain recombines TRBV7-2 with TRBJ2-7; 10 positions match TRBD2. The CDR3 loop spans 14 amino acids. Losses at the gene ends were 5 bases for V and 1 base for J; bases not matched to a gene: 2. The germline gives CDR1 SGHTA, CDR2 FQGNSA. CDR3 in amino acids: CASSRTSGSYEQYF. DNA of the CDR3: TGTGCCAGCAGCCGGACTAGCGGTTCCTACGAGCAGTACTTC.

The chain couples TRBV4-3 to TRBJ2-2; 8 nucleotides line up with TRBD1. CDR1 LGHNA and CDR2 YSLEER come from the germline V gene. V lost 5 bases and J lost 3; bases outside the gene matches: 8. The CDR3 loop spans 16 amino acids. The CDR3 nucleotides read TGCGCCAGCAGCTACTTACTGGGACAGGACACCGGGGAGCTGTTTTTT. This gives the protein CASSYLLGQDTGELFF.

The rearrangement uses TRBV14 and TRBJ1-1; D gene uncertain. The CDR3 is 15 amino acids. V was clipped by 4 bases and J by 6 bases, with 18 bases between them. Germline CDR1 reads SGHDN; CDR2 reads FVKESK. In DNA form, the CDR3 reads TGTGCCAGCAGCCGAATCCGTAAAATAAACGCTGAAGCTTTCTTT. Its translation: CASSRIRKINAEAFF.

This chain uses TRBV27 with TRBJ2-7; D may correspond to TRBD1 or TRBD2 (5 bases each). The CDR3 extends over 14 amino acids. Per germline, CDR1 MNHEY and CDR2 SMNVEV (reference sequence). V lost 6 bases and J lost 3, with 15 bases in between. The CDR3 loop reads CASRLGERDYEQYF. CDR3 coding DNA: TGTGCCAGCAGACTAGGGGAACGGGACTACGAGCAGTACTTC.

This chain joins TRBV5-1 and TRBJ1-5; 8 bases map to TRBD1. The CDR3 is 18 residues long. Germline lookup yields CDR1 SGHRS and CDR2 YFSETQ. The V segment lost 0 bases and the J segment 3 bases; nucleotides outside the gene matches: 11. The CDR3 loop reads CASSLGPLGQGDNQPQHF. The DNA of the CDR3 is TGCGCCAGCAGCTTGGGCCCGTTAGGACAGGGTGACAATCAGCCCCAGCATTTT.

The chain carries TRBV7-3 and TRBJ2-3; D is unclear. The V and J ends lost 0 bases and 6 bases respectively, with 10 bases between them. This CDR3 has 14 residues. CDR1 SGHTA and CDR2 FQGTGA come from the germline V gene. As DNA, the CDR3 is TGTGCCAGCAGCTTAACCCACCACGCGGATACGCAGTATTTT. Its protein product is CASSLTHHADTQYF.

The J gene is TRBJ2-3, the V gene TRBV27; 11 nucleotides match TRBD2. The V gene's germline CDR1 is MNHEY and CDR2 SMNVEV (reference sequence). This CDR3 region has 18 residues. V lost 6 bases, J lost 8 bases, and 19 bases stayed unmatched. The CDR3 region is CASSRGPSGRNDFATQYF. The CDR3 DNA follows: TGTGCCAGCAGCCGGGGGCCTAGCGGGAGGAACGACTTTGCTACGCAGTATTTT.

This clone turned up a few times. This chain connects TRBV7-6 to TRBJ2-3; 7 bases are a match to TRBD1. CDR1 SGHVS and CDR2 FNYEAQ come from the germline V gene. V was clipped by 1 base and J by 2 bases; unmatched bases: 9. This CDR3 is 17 amino acids long. The CDR3 loop reads CASSLVRLGTDTDTQYF. The CDR3 DNA reads TGTGCCAGCAGCTTAGTAAGGCTAGGGACAGACACAGATACGCAGTATTTT.

The rearrangement links TRBV9 to TRBJ1-1; D may be TRBD1 (6 bases). Germline CDR1 is SGDLS and CDR2 is YYNGEE. CDR3 length: 16 amino acids. Trimming removed 0 bases at V and 0 bases at J, with 12 bases between. As DNA, the CDR3 is TGTGCCAGCAGCGTAGGTCCAGGGGTCGTGAACACTGAAGCTTTCTTT. Protein: CASSVGPGVVNTEAFF.

The chain uses TRBV5-5 and TRBJ1-2; D ambiguous. Germline CDR1 reads SGHKS; CDR2 reads YYEKEE (reference sequence). The CDR3 runs 13 residues. The V end was cut by 0 bases, the J end by 8 bases, with 11 bases between. CDR3 in amino acids: CASSLERRSGYTF. Here the CDR3 DNA reads TGTGCCAGCAGCTTGGAGAGGAGATCGGGCTACACCTTC.